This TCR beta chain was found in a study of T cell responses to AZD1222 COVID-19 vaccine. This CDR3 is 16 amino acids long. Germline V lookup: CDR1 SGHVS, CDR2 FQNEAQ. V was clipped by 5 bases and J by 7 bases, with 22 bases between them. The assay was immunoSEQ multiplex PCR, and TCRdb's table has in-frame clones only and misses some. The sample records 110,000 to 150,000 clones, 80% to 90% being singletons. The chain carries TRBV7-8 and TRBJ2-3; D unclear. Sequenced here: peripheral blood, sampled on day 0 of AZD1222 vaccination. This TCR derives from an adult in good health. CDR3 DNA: TGTGCCAGCAGCCTACTGACTGGGAAACCTTCCTATACGCAGTATTTT. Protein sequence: CASSLLTGKPSYTQYF.